This TCR beta chain was identified during a study of blood T cell repertoires in COVID-19. Study-wide background: In each case, the material was cDNA or gDNA derived from T cells, B-cell-depleted T cells, or PBMCs.

This clone was picked up one time. CDR3 length: 15 residues. Trimming removed 3 bases at V and 0 bases at J, with 13 bases between. CDR1 SGHDT and CDR2 YYEEEE come from the germline V gene. Authors' data handling: Nucleated cell number was recorded as an estimate derived from reference gene primer amplification. Produced via immunoSEQ multiplex PCR; TCRdb's table is partial and in-frame only. The V and J calls and the clone size are those of that table, but D and trimming were determined from the DNA. The data contain approximately 250,000 clones, approximately 90% of them singletons. This TCR was recovered from a man aged 40-49 years who had been exposed to COVID-19. The sequenced sample consisted of PBMCs or T cells enriched from blood (not recorded which). The chain carries TRBV5-6 and TRBJ2-7, with D tentatively TRBD1 (5 bases). CDR3 nucleotides: TGTGCCAGCAGCTCTTCAGGGTTAGCCTCCTACGAGCAGTACTTC. Its protein is CASSSSGLASYEQYF.